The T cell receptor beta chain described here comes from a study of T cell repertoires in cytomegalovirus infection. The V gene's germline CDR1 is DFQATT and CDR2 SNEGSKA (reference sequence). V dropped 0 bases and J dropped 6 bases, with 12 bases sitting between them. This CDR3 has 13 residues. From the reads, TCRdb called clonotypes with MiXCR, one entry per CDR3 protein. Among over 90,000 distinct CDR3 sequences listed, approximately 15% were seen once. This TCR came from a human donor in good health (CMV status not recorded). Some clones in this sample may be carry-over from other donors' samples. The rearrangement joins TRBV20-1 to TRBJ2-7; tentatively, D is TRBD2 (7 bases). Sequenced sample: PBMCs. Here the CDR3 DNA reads TGCAGTGCTAGAGATCGGGGGGCAGCCGAGCAGTACTTC. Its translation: CSARDRGAAEQYF.